Sequencing of this T cell receptor (beta chain) was carried out in a study of human T cells and chemical hapten exposure. On the study more broadly: Patch tests put 0.01% DPC on the upper back, and the results were checked at 6 days.

There are 15 residues in the CDR3. CDR1 and CDR2 (germline): SGHTA, FQGTGA. Trimming removed 7 bases from V and 4 bases from J, with 16 bases in between. Notes on the study in general: The study found that PT1 expanded TCR counts correlated positively with patch test score.

Specified time point: patch test 3, about 24 weeks after DPC sensitization. Regarding treatment: therapeutic diphenylcyclopropenone sensitization with weekly scalp DPC. One entry per CDR3 protein results from TCRdb running MiXCR on the RACE reads. The sample yields roughly 50,000 distinct CDR3 sequences, approximately 9.9% seen once. This clonotype showed up many times. Its antigen is as yet unknown. The source is a woman between 40 and 55 years old with alopecia areata. Some clones in this sample may be carry-over from other donors' samples. The sample consisted of whole blood, taken in connection with sensitization to the hapten diphenylcyclopropenone (DPC). The chain employs TRBV7-3 and TRBJ2-2, with D tentatively TRBD1 or TRBD2 (6 bases each). The CDR3 spells CASTLTGALTGELFF. CDR3 DNA sequence: TGTGCCAGCACACTAACGGGGGCGCTCACCGGGGAGCTGTTTTTT.